A single TCR beta chain is shown here with its context. The antigen is undetermined. Time point described: peripheral blood 6 weeks after treatment start. Patients in the study were battling locally advanced or metastatic urothelial carcinoma. Pretreatment and on-treatment samples were taken, numbering 1 to 8 per patient. The data were produced by immunoSEQ multiplex PCR, yet TCRdb's version contains in-frame clones alone and is incomplete. The sample records about 50,000 clones, 88% being singletons. This specimen belongs to a study of PD-L1 blockade in urothelial cancer. Whole-study context: Male sex and bladder-origin urothelial cancer characterized about 85% of the roughly 30 patients.

Study-wide points: Having blood TCR clonality under the median before treatment predicted better survival.

Germline assignment: CDR1 LNHDA and CDR2 SQIVND (reference sequence). The CDR3 has 16 residues. V was pared by 0 bases and J by 0 bases, with 6 bases between. The chain recombines TRBV19 with TRBJ2-6; no clear D gene. The input for sequencing was PBMCs, taken around atezolizumab (anti-PD-L1) treatment. This clonotype was sampled from a man aged 55 to 70 with urothelial cancer. The CDR3 spells CASSIEVGSGANVLTF. The CDR3 DNA follows: TGTGCCAGTAGTATAGAGGTCGGCTCTGGGGCCAACGTCCTGACTTTC.